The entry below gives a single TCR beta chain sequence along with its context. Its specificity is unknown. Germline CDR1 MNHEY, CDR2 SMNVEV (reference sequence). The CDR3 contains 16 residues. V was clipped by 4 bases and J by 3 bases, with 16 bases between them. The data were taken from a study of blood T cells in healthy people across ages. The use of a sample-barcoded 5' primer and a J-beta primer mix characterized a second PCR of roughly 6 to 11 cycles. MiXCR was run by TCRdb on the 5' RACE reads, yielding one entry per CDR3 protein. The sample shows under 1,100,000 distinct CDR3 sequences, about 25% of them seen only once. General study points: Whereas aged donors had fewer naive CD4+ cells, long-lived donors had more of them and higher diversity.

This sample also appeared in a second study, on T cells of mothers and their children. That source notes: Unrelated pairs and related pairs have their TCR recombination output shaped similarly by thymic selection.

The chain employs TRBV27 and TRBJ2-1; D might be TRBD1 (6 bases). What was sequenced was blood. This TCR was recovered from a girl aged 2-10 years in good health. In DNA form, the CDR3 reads TGTGCCAGCAGTTCACTCACAGGGACGAGCTACAATGAGCAGTTCTTC. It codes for CASSSLTGTSYNEQFF.